This T cell receptor (beta chain) was sequenced during a study of blood T cell repertoires in COVID-19. The overall study: Italy, Spain and the United States were the sources of the convalescent and acute COVID-19 samples. T cells, B-cell-depleted T cells, or PBMCs provided the cDNA or gDNA that served as material.

Authors' analysis steps: Scientists estimated how many nucleated cells there were by amplifying reference gene primers. Only in-frame clones appear in the TCRdb table, and some are missing; sequencing was by immunoSEQ multiplex PCR. V, J and clone size derive from that table, while D and trimming were established from the DNA sequence. The sample includes approximately 280,000 clones, approximately 85% of them seen just once. V dropped 1 base and J dropped 6 bases, with 10 bases sitting between them. This CDR3 is 13 amino acids long. The germline gives CDR1 LGHDT, CDR2 YNNKEL (reference sequence). This clone occurred a few times.

The V and J genes are TRBV3-1 (or the pseudogene TRBV3-2) and TRBJ2-7; D gene unclear. The sample taken for sequencing was peripheral blood. This clonotype originated in a woman in her sixties or seventies with acute or convalescent COVID-19. The CDR3 DNA is TGTGCCAGCAGCCAAGCACAGTATTTCGAGCAGTACTTC. It specifies CASSQAQYFEQYF.